This TCR beta chain was recorded in a study of cytomegalovirus exposure and HLA in healthy donors. Study at large: Researchers previously reported finding just under 120 million unique TCR beta sequences from about 200 million T cells. Study observations and caveats: V- and J-gene trimming of TCR beta was linked (in a later analysis) to a missense DCLRE1C variant.

This clone came up once. Its specificity is unknown. Germline V gene sequence: CDR1 SGHTA, CDR2 FQGNSA. The CDR3 runs to 12 residues. V lost 8 bases and J 4 bases, leaving 8 bases between the germline ends. Primers: 60 Vbeta forward and 13 Jbeta reverse. Only in-frame clones appear in the TCRdb table, and some are missing; sequencing was by immunoSEQ multiplex PCR. Here the sample spans some 200,000 clones, 82% being singletons. The sequenced material came from PBMCs. This TCR derives from a woman aged 40 to 49 in good health and CMV-seronegative. V usage is TRBV7-2 and J usage is TRBJ2-2; no firm D call. The CDR3 DNA is TGTGCCAGCCGTCCAGTCACCGGGGAGCTGTTTTTT. Translated: CASRPVTGELFF.